One T cell receptor beta chain is described in this entry. The CDR3 loop spans 14 amino acids. Germline CDR1 and CDR2: SGDLS and YYNGEE. With 1 base removed from V and 2 bases from J, the gap between germline ends came to 10 bases. In the authors' methods: Reference gene primer amplification gave nucleated cell count estimates. Here immunoSEQ multiplex PCR was the method, and the copy in TCRdb shows in-frame clones only, minus some. That table is the source of V, J and clone size, and D and trimming were worked out from the DNA. Of 150,000 or so clones in the sample, about 85% are singletons; the top ten hold roughly 4%. These data originate in a study of blood T cell repertoires in COVID-19. On the study more broadly: PBMCs, B-cell-depleted T cells, or T cells were the source of the cDNA or gDNA that made up the material.

Enrolled through a virtual design, the participants were between roughly 18 and 95 years of age and came from about two dozen US areas. Participants in the exposed group had met a COVID-19 case in the 2 weeks before joining the study. Specimen: PBMCs or T cells enriched from blood (not recorded which). This chain joins TRBV9 and TRBJ2-7; the D gene is possibly TRBD2 (6 bases). This TCR derives from a woman aged 35 to 49 who had been exposed to COVID-19. CDR3 DNA: TGTGCCAGCAGCGTAACCGGGAGAGCCTACGAGCAGTACTTC. It translates to CASSVTGRAYEQYF.